Below are 17 T cell receptor beta chains sequenced from a single sample in a study of blood T cell repertoires in COVID-19. Clones were sequenced by immunoSEQ multiplex PCR, and TCRdb holds only the in-frame ones, with some missing. Here the sample spans about 670,000 clones, approximately 90% being singletons. The sequenced sample was peripheral blood. The receptors here all came from a woman aged 18-29 years with acute or convalescent COVID-19.

This chain joins TRBV6-1 and TRBJ1-5; D not certain. The CDR3 is 13 residues long. V gave up 2 bases and J gave up 1 base, with 3 bases separating them. Per germline, CDR1 MNHNS and CDR2 SASEGT. This CDR3 reads CASSEISNQPQHF. Here the CDR3 DNA reads TGTGCCAGCAGTGAAATAAGCAATCAGCCCCAGCATTTT.

V gene TRBV7-6 combines with J gene TRBJ2-2, with D perhaps matching TRBD2 (5 bases). Germline-derived CDR1 and CDR2 are SGHVS and FNYEAQ. The V end lost 3 bases, the J end lost 4 bases, and 12 bases lay between the germline ends. This CDR3 has 15 residues. This CDR3 reads CASSFLIAGTGELFF. The DNA of the CDR3 is TGTGCCAGCAGCTTTCTTATCGCGGGCACCGGGGAGCTGTTTTTT.

The chain uses TRBV2 and TRBJ1-6, with TRBD1 identical over 8 bases. Germline CDR1 reads SNHLY; CDR2 reads FYNNEI. V dropped 5 bases and J dropped 6; count of bases not matched to a gene: 3. There are 14 residues in the CDR3. CDR3 DNA sequence: TGTGCCAGCAGTTTGGACAGGGTTAATTCACCCCTCCACTTT. Translating it yields CASSLDRVNSPLHF.

This sequence joins TRBV5-1 and TRBJ1-2, with TRBD1 matching 7 bases. The CDR3 length is 14 residues. V shed 2 bases and J 6 bases; nucleotides not matched to a gene: 7. CDR1 is SGHRS, CDR2 YFSETQ, per germline. In DNA form, the CDR3 reads TGCGCCAGCAGCTTCCCCGACAGGGAGGATGGCTACACCTTC. This translates into CASSFPDREDGYTF.

The gene calls are TRBV19 and TRBJ2-3; D gene uncertain. The germline V gene encodes CDR1 LNHDA and CDR2 SQIVND (reference sequence). The CDR3 is made up of 15 amino acids. Trimming shortened V by 3 bases and J by 2 bases, and 12 bases separated the two germline ends. CDR3 nucleotides: TGTGCCAGTAGTATCTGGCAGACAAACACAGATACGCAGTATTTT. Its protein product is CASSIWQTNTDTQYF.

The genes are TRBV24-1 and TRBJ1-5; perhaps TRBD1 as D (6 bases). Germline CDR1 KGHDR, CDR2 SFDVKD. The CDR3 loop spans 17 amino acids. V was cut by 4 bases and J by 0 bases, with 15 bases left in between. As DNA, the CDR3 is TGTGCCACCAGTGACCCGATGGACAGCGATAGCAATCAGCCCCAGCATTTT. This codes for CATSDPMDSDSNQPQHF.

This sequence joins TRBV9 and TRBJ2-1; D is undetermined. The ends were cut back, 3 bases at V and 0 bases at J, with 7 bases in the middle. The CDR3 is 14 amino acids. Germline CDR1 SGDLS, CDR2 YYNGEE. In nucleotides, the CDR3 is TGTGCCAGCAGCGCCTTGAGCTCCTACAATGAGCAGTTCTTC. The encoded protein is CASSALSSYNEQFF.

The V gene is TRBV5-1, the J gene TRBJ2-5; 9 bases fit TRBD1. Germline CDR1 is SGHRS and CDR2 is YFSETQ. The CDR3 runs to 14 residues. Unmatched junction bases numbered 4, after V lost 5 bases and J lost 2 bases. The CDR3 reads CASSSGTGQETQYF. The CDR3 nucleotides are TGCGCCAGCAGTTCCGGGACAGGGCAAGAGACCCAGTACTTC.

The gene calls are TRBV27 and TRBJ2-7, with 7 positions matching TRBD1. The germline CDR1 and CDR2 sequences are MNHEY and SMNVEV (reference sequence). Trimming took 10 bases from V and 3 from J; bases not matched to a gene: 6. The length of the CDR3 is 12 residues. Written as DNA, the CDR3 is TGTGCCACCAGACAGGGATACTACGAGCAGTACTTC. Translating it yields CATRQGYYEQYF.

This chain joins TRBV2 and TRBJ2-2; 11 bases map to TRBD2. Germline values: CDR1 SNHLY, CDR2 FYNNEI. Germline trimming cut 4 bases from V and 0 bases from J; bases unmatched to any gene: 1. The CDR3 is made up of 16 amino acids. The CDR3 protein is CASSVAGGTNTGELFF. The CDR3 region has the DNA TGTGCCAGCAGTGTAGCGGGGGGGACGAACACCGGGGAGCTGTTTTTT.

The chain uses TRBV9 and TRBJ2-1; TRBD2 aligns across 15 bases. V was pared by 2 bases and J by 15 bases, with 6 bases of the junction left unmatched. The germline gives CDR1 SGDLS, CDR2 YYNGEE. This CDR3 region has 14 residues. The CDR3 region has the DNA TGTGCCAGCAGCGTCAGGACTAGCGGGGGGGACCTGTTCTTC. Translation: CASSVRTSGGDLFF. The complete variable domain, with remaining parts taken from reference TRBV9 and TRBJ2-1, reads DSGVTQTPKHLITATGQRVTLRCSPRSGDLSVYWYQQSLDQGLQFLIQYYNGEERAKGNILERFSAQQFPDLHSELNLSSLELGDSALYFCASSVRTSGGDLFFGPGTRLTVL.

This chain links TRBV9 with TRBJ1-2, with TRBD1 matching 8 bases. CDR3 length: 12 amino acids. The junction had 1 base not matched to a gene; V was cut back by 3 bases and J by 6 bases. The germline CDR1 and CDR2 sequences are SGDLS and YYNGEE. For the CDR3, the DNA is TGTGCCAGCAGCGGACAGGGGAATGGCTACACCTTC. This encodes CASSGQGNGYTF.

The rearrangement joins TRBV18 to TRBJ2-2; 10 bases fit TRBD2. From germline, CDR1 is KGHSH and CDR2 LQKENI. The CDR3 totals 15 residues. Trimming cost V 3 bases and J 3 bases; bases outside gene matches: 1. CDR3 DNA sequence: TGTGCCAGCTCACCCCTAGCGGGGGACACCGGGGAGCTGTTTTTT. This sequence encodes CASSPLAGDTGELFF.

The chain carries TRBV11-2 and TRBJ1-2; D is uncertain. The CDR3 totals 13 residues. CDR1 is SGHAT and CDR2 is FQNNGV in the germline V gene. Trimming stripped 1 base from V and 8 bases from J, with 11 bases between. Written as DNA, the CDR3 is TGTGCCAGCAGCTTAGTTAACAGTGGAGGCTACACCTTC. Translating gives CASSLVNSGGYTF.

The V and J genes are TRBV4-2 and TRBJ2-2; maybe TRBD1 (5 bases). Per the germline V gene, CDR1 is LGHNA and CDR2 is YNFKEQ. The CDR3 sequence is 16 residues long. V gave up 0 bases and J gave up 0 bases, with 8 bases separating them. The CDR3 here is CASSQDTQANTGELFF. The CDR3, as DNA: TGTGCCAGCAGCCAAGATACACAGGCGAACACCGGGGAGCTGTTTTTT.

As concerns this clone: Other DNA sequences in the same sample also yield this CDR3. The chain uses TRBV9 and TRBJ1-1; D ambiguous. The CDR3 sequence is 14 residues long. Between the trimmed V and J ends, which lost 0 bases and 0 bases, there was a span of 6 bases. Germline V CDR1 and CDR2: SGDLS, YYNGEE. CDR3 in DNA: TGTGCCAGCAGCGTAGGGCAGATGAACACTGAAGCTTTCTTT. Protein sequence: CASSVGQMNTEAFF. The complete variable domain, with remaining parts taken from reference TRBV9 and TRBJ1-1, reads DSGVTQTPKHLITATGQRVTLRCSPRSGDLSVYWYQQSLDQGLQFLIQYYNGEERAKGNILERFSAQQFPDLHSELNLSSLELGDSALYFCASSVGQMNTEAFFGQGTRLTVV.

The chain uses TRBV5-1 and TRBJ2-3; 11 nucleotides line up with TRBD2. CDR1 and CDR2 from the germline V gene are SGHRS and YFSETQ. The CDR3 spans 16 residues. J was trimmed by 3 bases and V by 7 bases; bases with no gene match: 10. The CDR3 DNA is TGCGCCAGCTCCGATTTAGCGGGGGGGCCAACAGATACGCAGTATTTT. It yields the protein CASSDLAGGPTDTQYF.